This is a list of T cell receptor beta chains from one sample in a study of CD8 T cells in ankylosing spondylitis. TCRdb processed the 5' RACE reads anew with MiXCR; each CDR3 protein has one entry. The sample consists of around 480,000 distinct CDR3 sequences, approximately 17% of them appearing once. Sequenced material: blood, either unsorted or a sorted T cell fraction (not recorded which). The receptor source for this set is a male donor with ankylosing spondylitis. Both conserved end residues are part of each CDR3. The order of the fields is J gene, V gene, D gene, clone size, CDR3 DNA, CDR3 protein. A D gene is named only where the DNA matches it firmly. A row's size may be missing; if present it is once, few, many or a size class.

TRBJ2-2 | TRBV4-1 | NA | few | TGCGCCAGCAGCCACGGGGGGACACCGAAGAACACCGGGGAGCTGTTTTTT | CASSHGGTPKNTGELFF
TRBJ1-1 | TRBV6-2/TRBV6-3 | NA | few | TGTGCCAGCAGTTCTGGGGCGAACACTGAAGCTTTCTTT | CASSSGANTEAFF
TRBJ2-3 | TRBV29-1 | NA | few | TGCAGCGTTGAAAGGTCGGGGGAGGATACGCAGTATTTT | CSVERSGEDTQYF
TRBJ1-1 | TRBV9 | TRBD1 | NA | TGTGCCAGCAGCCCCGGGACAGGGGGATCTGAAGCTTTCTTT | CASSPGTGGSEAFF
TRBJ1-5 | TRBV6-6 | NA | few | TGTGCCAGCAGTCCCTCCCAGAGGCCCCAGCATTTT | CASSPSQRPQHF
TRBJ2-7 | TRBV29-1 | TRBD2 | few | TGCAGCGTTGTGGGCTCCCGGGAGGGACTCTACGAGCAGTACTTC | CSVVGSREGLYEQYF
TRBJ2-7 | TRBV3-1 | TRBD1 | NA | TGTGCCAGCAGCCACCGCCGACAGGGGAGAAGGTACGAGCAGTACTTC | CASSHRRQGRRYEQYF
TRBJ2-2 | TRBV5-1 | TRBD1 | few | TGCGCCAGCAGCCCGGACAGGGCGAACACCGGGGAGCTGTTTTTT | CASSPDRANTGELFF
TRBJ2-1 | TRBV12-3/TRBV12-4 | NA | many | TGTGCCAGTCAGGGACAAACCTACAATGAGCAGTTCTTC | CASQGQTYNEQFF
TRBJ2-5 | TRBV28 | NA | NA | TGTGCCAGCAGTTTTCCGCTTGGCGAGACCCAGTACTTC | CASSFPLGETQYF
TRBJ2-7 | TRBV5-1 | TRBD2 | NA | TGCGCCAGCAGCCTCAGACTAGCGGGAAACGAGCAGTACTTC | CASSLRLAGNEQYF
TRBJ1-2 | TRBV10-2 | NA | few | TGCGCCAGCAGTGAGATCTTTGGCAGGGGCGGTGTTGAGGACTATGGCTACACCTTC | CASSEIFGRGGVEDYGYTF
TRBJ2-7 | TRBV4-2 | TRBD1 | few | TGTGCCAGCAGCTACATGAGGGACAGCTACGAGCAGTACTTC | CASSYMRDSYEQYF
TRBJ2-1 | TRBV11-2 | NA | few | TGTGCCAGCAGCTTATCCCAGTTCTCCTACAATGAGCAGTTCTTC | CASSLSQFSYNEQFF
TRBJ1-2 | TRBV3-1 | NA | NA | TGTGCCAGCAGCCAAGAACCCAGTGGGGATTTCTATGGCTACACCTTC | CASSQEPSGDFYGYTF
TRBJ1-1 | TRBV3-1 | NA | many | TGTGCCAGCAGTAGGGGGGGTACTGAAGCTTTCTTT | CASSRGGTEAFF
TRBJ2-5 | TRBV5-1 | NA | many | TGCGCCAGCAGCTTGCAAAGGGGAGGATGGGAAGAGACCCAGTACTTC | CASSLQRGGWEETQYF
TRBJ1-4 | TRBV6-1 | TRBD1 | many | TGTGCCAGCAGTCAGGGGGACAATAATGAAAAACTGTTTTTT | CASSQGDNNEKLFF
TRBJ2-3 | TRBV27 | NA | NA | TGTGCCAGCAGGCACAGGGCGACTAGCACAGATACGCAGTATTTT | CASRHRATSTDTQYF
TRBJ2-1 | TRBV3-1 | TRBD2 | NA | TGTGCCAGCAGCCAAGATGGGGTAGCGGGGAATTACTACAATGAGCAGTTCTTC | CASSQDGVAGNYYNEQFF
TRBJ2-3 | TRBV5-8 | NA | few | TGTGCCAGCAGCGCTCTAAGGACAGATACGCAGTATTTT | CASSALRTDTQYF
TRBJ2-1 | TRBV20-1 | NA | few | TGCAGTGAAAGGGACCGCAGCTCCTACAATGAGCAGTTCTTC | CSERDRSSYNEQFF
TRBJ1-5 | TRBV5-1 | TRBD1 | few | TGCGCCAGCAGCCCTGGGGGCCAGGGGGTCAATCAGCCCCAGCATTTT | CASSPGGQGVNQPQHF
TRBJ2-7 | TRBV28 | NA | few | TGTGCCAGCAGCTCCGGGCTGATAAGCTCCTACGAGCAGTACTTC | CASSSGLISSYEQYF
TRBJ2-1 | TRBV20-1 | NA | NA | TGCAGTGCTAGACGCACTAGCCGTGAGCAGTTCTTC | CSARRTSREQFF
TRBJ1-1 | TRBV7-2 | TRBD1 | NA | TGTGCCAGCAGCTTAAAGCGCCAGGGGGTAGGAACTGAAGCTTTCTTT | CASSLKRQGVGTEAFF
TRBJ2-1 | TRBV7-8 | TRBD2 | few | TGTGCCAGCAGCTTACCGGACCTGACTAGCGGGAGTTACAATGAGCAGTTCTTC | CASSLPDLTSGSYNEQFF
TRBJ2-5 | TRBV7-9 | TRBD2 | NA | TGTGCCAGCAGTACTAGCGTACAAGAGACCCAGTACTTC | CASSTSVQETQYF
TRBJ1-1 | TRBV6-1 | NA | NA | TGTGCCAGCAGCCCCGTGAGGGGCAGCCCGGCTTTCTTT | CASSPVRGSPAFF
TRBJ1-1 | TRBV19 | TRBD1 | NA | TGTGCCAGTAGCAATCAGGGGGGATCCACCCTGGGAGCTTTCTTT | CASSNQGGSTLGAFF
TRBJ2-7 | TRBV5-1 | NA | few | TGCGCCAGCAGCTTGGCGGCAGGGCCCTCCTCCTACGAGCAGTACTTC | CASSLAAGPSSYEQYF
TRBJ2-2 | TRBV13 | TRBD2 | few | TGTGCCAGCAGCTTCCGATTCGATCAGCGGGGGCCCGGGGAGCTGTTTTTT | CASSFRFDQRGPGELFF
TRBJ2-2 | TRBV6-1 | NA | NA | TGTGCCAGCACCCCTGGTTGGGGGTTAACCGGGGAGCTGTTTTTT | CASTPGWGLTGELFF
TRBJ1-1 | TRBV12-3/TRBV12-4 | TRBD1 | few | TGTGCCAGAAGTTCCCAGGGGGGCACTGAAGCTTTCTTT | CARSSQGGTEAFF
TRBJ1-1 | TRBV6-1 | NA | few | TGTGCCAGCAAGGAGGGGAGCGGACGGAACACTGAAGCTTTCTTT | CASKEGSGRNTEAFF
TRBJ1-5 | TRBV7-2 | TRBD1 | NA | TGTGCCAGCAGCTTAGTGGGACAGACAAATCAGCCCCAGCATTTT | CASSLVGQTNQPQHF
TRBJ2-4 | TRBV12-3/TRBV12-4 | TRBD1 | few | TGTGCCAGCAGTTTATCGGGACAGATAGCCAAAAACATTCAGTACTTC | CASSLSGQIAKNIQYF
TRBJ1-1 | TRBV28 | TRBD1 | NA | TGTGCCAGCAGCCCCCAACTCAGGGGGCGAGCTTTCTTT | CASSPQLRGRAFF
TRBJ1-2 | TRBV4-1 | NA | NA | TGCGCCAGCAGCCAAGGGGTCAGCCCGAACTATGGCTACACCTTC | CASSQGVSPNYGYTF
TRBJ1-2 | TRBV4-1 | TRBD1 | many | TGCGCCAGCAGCCAATTGACAGGGGAATATGGCTACACCTTC | CASSQLTGEYGYTF
TRBJ2-1 | TRBV11-2 | TRBD1 | NA | TGTGCCAGCAGCTTAGGGGGGACAGTCAATGAGCAGTTCTTC | CASSLGGTVNEQFF
TRBJ2-7 | TRBV15 | NA | many | TGTGCCACCAGCAGATTAAGAGGCCGCCTCTACGAGCAGTACTTC | CATSRLRGRLYEQYF
TRBJ1-1 | TRBV5-1 | NA | few | TGCGCCAGCAGCTTGGGCCGAGGCCCGTTTAGGGGGGAGAGGGGCACTGAAGCTTTCTTT | CASSLGRGPFRGERGTEAFF
TRBJ1-4 | TRBV28 | NA | NA | TGTGCCAGCACCCAGACGAGTAATGAAAAACTGTTTTTT | CASTQTSNEKLFF
TRBJ2-7 | TRBV15 | NA | NA | TGTGCCACCAGCAGAGATTTGACACCGCGGCGCGAGCAGTACTTC | CATSRDLTPRREQYF
TRBJ1-2 | TRBV28 | TRBD1 | NA | TGTGCCAGCAGGCGGGACAGGGGGGTTCGTAACTATGGCTACACCTTC | CASRRDRGVRNYGYTF
TRBJ2-1 | TRBV20-1 | NA | NA | TGCAGTGCTAGAGATGGGGCTAGCGTAATGTCCAATGAGCAGTTCTTC | CSARDGASVMSNEQFF
TRBJ2-7 | TRBV20-1 | NA | NA | TGCAGTGCTAGCCTGCGATTCTACGAGCAGTACTTC | CSASLRFYEQYF
TRBJ2-1 | TRBV9 | TRBD2 | NA | TGTGCCAGCAGCGTATATAGCGGGGGGGCCGTGGATGAGCAGTTCTTC | CASSVYSGGAVDEQFF
TRBJ2-4 | TRBV7-2 | NA | once | TGTGCCAGCAGCTTAGGTCGAACCTCTCAAATTCAGTACTTC | CASSLGRTSQIQYF
TRBJ2-3 | TRBV9 | NA | NA | TGTGCCAGCAGCGTAGCTGTAACCGCTAGCACAGATACGCAGTATTTT | CASSVAVTASTDTQYF
TRBJ2-3 | TRBV20-1 | TRBD2 | many | TGCAGTGCTAGGGGGACTAGAGCCACAGATACGCAGTATTTT | CSARGTRATDTQYF
TRBJ1-1 | TRBV7-2 | NA | NA | TGTGCCAGCAGCCCGCCTGTCCGGGCCAACACTGAAGCTTTCTTT | CASSPPVRANTEAFF
TRBJ2-7 | TRBV20-1 | TRBD2 | few | TGCAGTGCTAGAGAAAGCGGGACTAGCGGCGGCGAGCAGTACTTC | CSARESGTSGGEQYF
TRBJ2-1 | TRBV12-3/TRBV12-4 | NA | NA | TGTGCCAGCTCGGGAGACAGTCTATACAATGAGCAGTTCTTC | CASSGDSLYNEQFF